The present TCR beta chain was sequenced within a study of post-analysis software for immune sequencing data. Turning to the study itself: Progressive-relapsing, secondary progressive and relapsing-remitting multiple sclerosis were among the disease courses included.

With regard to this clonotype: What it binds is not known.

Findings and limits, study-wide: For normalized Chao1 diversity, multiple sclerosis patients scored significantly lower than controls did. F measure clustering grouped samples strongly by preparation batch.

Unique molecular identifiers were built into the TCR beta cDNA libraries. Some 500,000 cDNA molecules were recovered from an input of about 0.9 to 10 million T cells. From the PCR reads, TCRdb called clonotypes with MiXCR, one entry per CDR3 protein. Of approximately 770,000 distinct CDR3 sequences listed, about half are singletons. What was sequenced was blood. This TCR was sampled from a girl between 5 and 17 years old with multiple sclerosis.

CDR3 sequence reads: CATSRDSGRVDTEAFF. The DNA for the CDR3 is TGTGCCACCAGCAGAGATTCGGGCAGGGTGGACACTGAAGCTTTCTTT. The chain joins TRBV15 to TRBJ1-1, with D possibly matching TRBD1 (5 bases). Trimming removed 0 bases at V and 3 bases at J, with 14 bases between. Germline CDR1 and CDR2: LNHNV and YYDKDF (reference sequence). This CDR3 spans 16 amino acids.